The 16 T cell receptor beta chains given below trace back to one sample, sequenced in a study of siplizumab effects on memory and regulatory T cells. Assay used: immunoSEQ multiplex PCR; TCRdb lists only in-frame clones, some missing. This table has 120,000 or so clones, roughly 90% appearing once. The sequenced sample was CD4+ T cells sorted from blood. All receptors come from a human donor in good health.

This chain joins TRBV19 and TRBJ1-1; no clear D gene. There are 15 residues in the CDR3. Germline lookup yields CDR1 LNHDA and CDR2 SQIVND (reference sequence). The V gene lost 4 bases and the J gene lost 1 base, with 13 bases spanning the gap. The CDR3 here is CASSRRWTGNTEAFF. CDR3 DNA: TGTGCCAGTAGTAGACGGTGGACTGGGAACACTGAAGCTTTCTTT.

The chain links TRBV19 to TRBJ2-4, with D hard to call. V was pared by 4 bases and J by 4 bases, with 11 bases between. Germline CDR1 and CDR2: LNHDA and SQIVND (reference sequence). The CDR3 extends over 14 amino acids. CDR3 region: CASSNPGEKNIQYF. CDR3 DNA: TGTGCCAGTAGTAATCCCGGAGAAAAAAACATTCAGTACTTC.

On this clone: The same CDR3 is also encoded by other DNA sequences in this sample. This chain connects TRBV5-1 to TRBJ2-3; 7 nucleotides line up with TRBD1. Germline V CDR1 and CDR2: SGHRS, YFSETQ. This CDR3 spans 14 amino acids. V trimming: 1 base; J trimming: 3 bases; junction bases outside the gene matches: 2. The CDR3 here is CASSLRDSTDTQYF. The CDR3 coding sequence is TGCGCCAGCAGCTTGAGGGACAGTACAGATACGCAGTATTTT.

This chain connects TRBV19 to TRBJ1-1; weak D call: TRBD1 (5 bases). Trimming took 7 bases from V and 6 from J, leaving 18 bases between them. CDR3 size: 14 residues. The germline CDR1 and CDR2 sequences are LNHDA and SQIVND (reference sequence). The CDR3 loop reads CASKDARGIPEAFF. The CDR3 region has the DNA TGTGCCAGTAAGGACGCTCGGGGGATCCCTGAAGCTTTCTTT.

The chain uses TRBV5-6 and TRBJ1-6; 7 bases fit TRBD1. Looked up from germline, CDR1 is SGHDT and CDR2 is YYEEEE. This CDR3 contains 16 residues. V was pared by 0 bases and J by 9 bases, with 9 bases of the junction left unmatched. Written as DNA, the CDR3 is TGTGCCAGCAGCTTGGTGGAGGGGGCAGGGGTTTCACCCCTCCACTTT. Its translation is CASSLVEGAGVSPLHF.

This clone showed up just once. The gene calls are TRBV2 and TRBJ2-7; TRBD1 might be the D (7 bases). The CDR3 runs to 16 residues. Germline loops: CDR1 SNHLY, CDR2 FYNNEI. Deletions cut 6 bases from V and 2 bases from J, with 20 bases between. CDR3 sequence reads: CASRWAPGDRTYEQYF. DNA for the CDR3: TGTGCCAGCAGATGGGCTCCGGGGGACAGAACCTACGAGCAGTACTTC.

V gene TRBV9 combines with J gene TRBJ2-3, with D hard to call. The CDR3 length is 15 residues. V lost 3 bases and J lost 4, with 15 bases in between. The germline CDR1 and CDR2 sequences are SGDLS and YYNGEE. CDR3 sequence reads: CASSGASLRPDTQYF. CDR3 nucleotides: TGTGCCAGCAGCGGGGCCTCCCTTAGGCCAGATACGCAGTATTTT.

The rearrangement joins TRBV7-2 to TRBJ1-4; the D gene is possibly TRBD1 (6 bases). Germline CDR1 SGHTA, CDR2 FQGNSA. This CDR3 has 15 amino acids. Trimming removed 5 bases from V and 0 bases from J, with 10 bases in between. CDR3 amino acids: CASSPRQATNEKLFF. In nucleotides, the CDR3 is TGTGCCAGCAGCCCGAGACAGGCAACTAATGAAAAACTGTTTTTT.

The chain employs TRBV28 and TRBJ1-2, with TRBD1 matching over 10 bases. Germline V gene lookup returns CDR1 MDHEN and CDR2 SYDVKM. CDR3 length: 12 amino acids. V was clipped by 7 bases and J by 11 bases; unmatched bases: 7. The CDR3 spells CASITTGQGYTF. CDR3 DNA: TGTGCCAGCATCACAACGGGACAGGGGTACACCTTC.

The chain combines TRBV5-4 with TRBJ1-1, with a tentative D call TRBD1 (5 bases). CDR3 length equals 17 residues. V lost 4 bases, J lost 0 bases, and 19 bases lay in between. Germline V gives CDR1 SGHNT, CDR2 YYREEE (reference sequence). The CDR3 sequence is CASSPPGLTAMNTEAFF. Here the CDR3 DNA reads TGTGCCAGCAGCCCACCCGGACTGACAGCCATGAACACTGAAGCTTTCTTT.

The genes are TRBV7-8 and TRBJ1-5, with TRBD1 matching 10 bases. This CDR3 comprises 15 residues. V was pared by 2 bases and J by 5 bases, with 3 bases of the junction left unmatched. Germline CDR1 and CDR2: SGHVS and FQNEAQ. This CDR3 reads CASSLPGQGHQPQHF. Written as DNA, the CDR3 is TGTGCCAGCAGCTTACCGGGACAGGGGCATCAGCCCCAGCATTTT.

The chain uses TRBV12-5 and TRBJ2-5, with 11 bases lining up with TRBD1. Germline loops: CDR1 LGHNT, CDR2 FRNRAP. Germline trimming cut 0 bases from V and 5 bases from J; bases unmatched to any gene: 5. The CDR3 extends over 16 amino acids. Here the CDR3 DNA reads TGTGCTAGTGGTTTGGTACTCGGGACAGGGGGGGAGACCCAGTACTTC. Translation: CASGLVLGTGGETQYF.

The chain is built from TRBV2 and TRBJ2-7, with 7 bases lining up with TRBD1. Germline CDR1 is SNHLY and CDR2 is FYNNEI. J gave up 2 bases and V 8 bases, and 6 bases lay outside the gene matches. The CDR3 contains 13 residues. Here the CDR3 DNA reads TGTGCCAGCGACCGGGACAGCCCCTACGAGCAGTACTTC. Translating it yields CASDRDSPYEQYF.

The chain recombines TRBV11-2 with TRBJ2-1; TRBD1 agrees at 8 bases. From germline, CDR1 is SGHAT and CDR2 FQNNGV. The junction had 3 bases not matched to a gene; V was cut back by 2 bases and J by 0 bases. The CDR3 spans 16 residues. The CDR3 here is CASSLTGGSSYNEQFF. CDR3 DNA sequence: TGTGCCAGCAGCTTAACAGGGGGAAGCTCCTACAATGAGCAGTTCTTC. The full variable domain, completed using reference TRBV11-2 and TRBJ2-1, is EAGVAQSPRYKIIEKRQSVAFWCNPISGHATLYWYQQILGQGPKLLIQFQNNGVVDDSQLPKDRFSAERLKGVDSTLKIQPAKLEDSAVYLCASSLTGGSSYNEQFFGPGTRLTVL.

About this clone itself: The sample holds other DNA sequences that translate to the same CDR3. The chain links TRBV6-5 to TRBJ2-5; 12 bases agree with TRBD1. From germline, CDR1 is MNHEY and CDR2 SVGAGI. V shed 2 bases, J shed 5 bases, and the junction held 3 bases outside the gene matches. This CDR3 comprises 15 residues. DNA for the CDR3: TGTGCCAGCAGTTACGGGACAGGGGGCCGGGAGACCCAGTACTTC. Residues: CASSYGTGGRETQYF.

J is TRBJ2-1 and V is TRBV6-6, with D uncertain. From germline, CDR1 is MNHNY and CDR2 SVGAGI (reference sequence). The V and J ends lost 2 bases and 7 bases respectively, with 12 bases between them. The CDR3 contains 14 residues. CDR3 DNA sequence: TGTGCCAGCAGTTACGGCGGTAGCTCGAATGAGCAGTTCTTC. Translated, it gives CASSYGGSSNEQFF.